This T cell receptor beta chain was recorded in a study of T cell responses to AZD1222 COVID-19 vaccine. From germline, CDR1 is SGHDT and CDR2 YYEEEE. The CDR3 is made up of 13 amino acids. The junction had 9 bases not matched to a gene; V was cut back by 4 bases and J by 15 bases. Libraries were prepared by immunoSEQ multiplex PCR; TCRdb keeps only in-frame clonotypes and omits some of them. The sample records about 150,000 clones, 80% to 95% being singletons. Sequencing was performed on peripheral blood, taken on day 0 of AZD1222 vaccination. The clonotype comes from an adult in good health. The genes are TRBV5-6 and TRBJ1-6, with TRBD1 matching over 8 bases. CDR3 coding DNA: TGTGCCAGCAGCAAACAGGGGGTAGAAGTCCTCCACTTT. This gives the protein CASSKQGVEVLHF. Full variable domain (rest looked up from reference TRBV5-6 and TRBJ1-6): DAGVTQSPTHLIKTRGQQVTLRCSPKSGHDTVSWYQQALGQGPQFIFQYYEEEERQRGNFPDRFSGHQFPNYSSELNVNALLLGDSALYLCASSKQGVEVLHFGNGTRLTVT.